This T cell receptor (beta chain) was profiled in a study of T-cell reconstitution after alpha-beta-depleted transplantation in children. Many counts were recorded for this clonotype. Its specificity is not known. Germline V gene sequence: CDR1 DFQATT, CDR2 SNEGSKA (reference sequence). The CDR3 is 13 residues long. V lost 0 bases and J lost 3, with 8 bases in between. Points from the study as a whole: Expanded graft clones, several hundred of them, were reportedly the source of alpha-beta T cells about two months after transplant. Some patients owed their high day-60 TCRbeta diversity to surviving recipient T cells and thymic progenitors. After one year, T-cell counts and TCRbeta diversity mostly came from new T cells.

As it was prepared, the TCRbeta library received unique molecular identifiers. From the PCR reads, TCRdb called clonotypes with MiXCR, one entry per CDR3 protein. The sample holds over 15,000 distinct CDR3 sequences, approximately 5.1% seen once. Material: PBMCs, obtained before TCRalphabeta/CD19-depleted stem cell transplant. The receptor comes from a boy aged 5 to 17 with acute lymphoblastic leukemia, due to receive a stem cell transplant. V and J are TRBV20-1 and TRBJ1-2, with no clear D. CDR3 bases: TGCAGTGCTAGAGATCAAGGGTACTATGGCTACACCTTC. Translating gives CSARDQGYYGYTF.